This is a list of T cell receptor beta chains from one sample in a study of CD8 T cells in Susac syndrome. TCRdb redid the calling of the immunoSEQ multiplex PCR reads with MiXCR, one entry per CDR3 protein. This sample has 160,000 or so distinct CDR3 sequences, with roughly 95% found just once. Input material: CD4+ T cells from PBMCs. These receptor sequences come from a human donor with multiple sclerosis. The CDR3 runs from the conserved cysteine through the conserved F or W. A D gene is named only where the DNA matches it firmly. Clone size is shown for a subset of rows, as once, few, many or a class of expanded clone.

d_gene	v_gene	abundance	j_gene	len	CDR3aa	CDR3nt
TRBD1	TRBV5-1	few	TRBJ2-7	15	CASSYSGQGGGEQYF	TGCGCCAGCAGTTATTCTGGACAGGGGGGAGGAGAGCAGTACTTC
TRBD1	TRBV29-1	-	TRBJ2-5	13	CSVGGQGQETQYF	TGCAGCGTGGGGGGACAGGGCCAAGAGACCCAGTACTTC
-	TRBV2	-	TRBJ2-7	13	CASRDPGQREQYF	TGTGCCAGCCGGGACCCCGGCCAAAGGGAGCAGTACTTC
TRBD1	TRBV25-1	-	TRBJ1-1	13	CASTGQAFTEAFF	TGTGCCAGCACCGGACAGGCGTTTACTGAAGCTTTCTTT
-	TRBV4-2	-	TRBJ2-4	14	CAGSPPLTKNIQYF	TGTGCCGGCAGCCCCCCCTTAACCAAAAACATTCAGTACTTC
-	TRBV20-1	-	TRBJ1-2	14	CSASLPLGNYGYTF	TGCAGTGCTAGTCTTCCCCTCGGGAACTATGGCTACACCTTC
-	TRBV6-2/TRBV6-3	-	TRBJ2-7	17	CASSFAVIKRADLGQYF	TGTGCCAGCAGTTTCGCGGTGATAAAGCGGGCGGATCTTGGGCAGTACTTC
-	TRBV2	-	TRBJ1-4	14	CATEEGGRAEKLFF	TGTGCCACGGAGGAGGGAGGGAGGGCCGAAAAACTGTTTTTT
-	TRBV7-2	-	TRBJ2-1	13	CASLPGTLNEQFF	TGTGCCAGTCTCCCGGGAACTCTCAATGAGCAGTTCTTC
-	TRBV5-6	-	TRBJ1-2	13	CASSSGSSYGYTF	TGTGCCAGCAGCTCGGGGTCCTCCTATGGCTACACCTTC
-	TRBV6-1	once	TRBJ1-5	17	CASSPPGGRDSNQPQHF	TGTGCCAGCAGTCCCCCCGGTGGGAGGGATAGCAATCAGCCCCAGCATTTT
-	TRBV6-5	-	TRBJ2-6	16	CASSYSFEAGANVLTF	TGTGCCAGCAGTTACTCGTTCGAGGCTGGGGCCAACGTCCTGACTTTC
TRBD2	TRBV3-1	once	TRBJ2-1	15	CASSRLATTYNEQFF	TGTGCCAGCAGCCGACTAGCTACCACCTACAATGAGCAGTTCTTC
-	TRBV15	-	TRBJ2-2	14	CATSRDGRTGELFF	TGTGCCACCAGCAGAGATGGGCGGACCGGGGAGCTGTTTTTT
-	TRBV10-3	-	TRBJ2-5	12	CASCALPGHQYF	TGTGCCTCCTGCGCCCTTCCGGGACACCAGTACTTC
-	TRBV6-5	-	TRBJ2-1	15	CASSLWRESGNEQFF	TGTGCCAGCTCCCTTTGGAGGGAGTCGGGCAATGAGCAGTTCTTC
-	TRBV4-3	-	TRBJ1-1	17	CASSQGSVGNLNTEAFF	TGCGCCAGCAGCCAAGGCTCGGTGGGAAATTTGAACACTGAAGCTTTCTTT
TRBD1	TRBV29-1	-	TRBJ2-7	16	CSVEWAKDRDLSEQYF	TGCAGCGTTGAATGGGCGAAGGACAGGGATTTGTCCGAGCAGTACTTC
-	TRBV20-1	once	TRBJ2-3	15	CSAMAAAGTTDTQYF	TGCAGTGCTATGGCTGCAGCCGGGACTACAGATACGCAGTATTTT
-	TRBV18	-	TRBJ2-7	12	CASSPQRKEQYF	TGTGCCAGCTCACCTCAACGGAAGGAGCAGTACTTC
TRBD2	TRBV2	-	TRBJ2-7	14	CASMMTSGSYEQYF	TGTGCCAGCATGATGACTAGCGGCTCCTACGAGCAGTACTTC
-	TRBV15	-	TRBJ1-2	13	CATSSGQLYGYTF	TGTGCCACCAGCAGTGGACAGCTCTATGGCTACACCTTC
-	TRBV5-1	-	TRBJ1-1	13	CASSLVAADQAFF	TGCGCCAGCAGCTTGGTAGCGGCAGATCAAGCTTTCTTT
-	TRBV7-6	-	TRBJ2-7	13	CASSFAVGSEQYF	TGTGCCAGCAGCTTCGCCGTGGGGAGCGAGCAGTACTTC
TRBD2	TRBV20-1	-	TRBJ2-1	15	CSARKGTSGNNEQFF	TGCAGTGCTAGAAAGGGGACTAGCGGGAACAATGAGCAGTTCTTC
TRBD1	TRBV18	-	TRBJ2-7	13	CASSPLTGPEQYF	TGTGCCAGCTCACCACTGACAGGGCCTGAGCAGTACTTC
TRBD2	TRBV19	-	TRBJ2-1	14	CASSLGGLAVEQFF	TGTGCCAGTAGTCTAGGAGGACTAGCGGTTGAGCAGTTCTTC
-	TRBV19	-	TRBJ1-5	14	CASGEREVYQPQHF	TGTGCCAGTGGGGAGAGAGAGGTGTATCAGCCCCAGCATTTT
-	TRBV10-3	-	TRBJ1-5	13	CAISEHSNQPQHF	TGTGCCATCAGTGAACATTCCAATCAGCCCCAGCATTTT
-	TRBV12-3/TRBV12-4	-	TRBJ1-5	14	CASSATGSTQPQHF	TGTGCCAGCAGTGCCACAGGATCCACTCAGCCCCAGCATTTT
-	TRBV5-6	-	TRBJ1-3	14	CASSLNRDGNTIYF	TGTGCCAGCAGCTTGAACAGGGACGGAAACACCATATATTTT
TRBD2	TRBV3-1	-	TRBJ2-5	13	CASSKTSEETQYF	TGTGCCAGCAGCAAAACTAGCGAAGAGACCCAGTACTTC
-	TRBV3-1	-	TRBJ2-5	13	CASSQDTRETQYF	TGTGCCAGCAGCCAAGATACACGGGAGACCCAGTACTTC
-	TRBV29-1	-	TRBJ1-1	13	CSAITGTNTEAFF	TGCAGCGCCATAACAGGGACGAACACTGAAGCTTTCTTT
TRBD2	TRBV4-3	-	TRBJ2-5	16	CASSQDWGRAWETQYF	TGCGCCAGCAGCCAAGATTGGGGGAGGGCCTGGGAGACCCAGTACTTC
-	TRBV12-3/TRBV12-4	-	TRBJ1-3	16	CASSSDGTIRGNTIYF	TGTGCCAGCAGTTCTGACGGTACCATTCGTGGAAACACCATATATTTT
-	TRBV4-1	-	TRBJ2-5	12	CASRGRPGTQYF	TGCGCCAGCAGGGGGAGGCCGGGAACCCAGTACTTC
-	TRBV27	-	TRBJ2-2	14	CASSLELSVGELFF	TGTGCCAGCAGTTTAGAACTGTCAGTAGGGGAGCTGTTTTTT
TRBD1	TRBV7-9	-	TRBJ2-7	15	CASSLSAGGGGEQYF	TGTGCCAGCAGCTTATCCGCAGGGGGCGGTGGCGAGCAGTACTTC
TRBD1	TRBV12-3/TRBV12-4	-	TRBJ2-7	15	CASSPGQGATYEQYF	TGTGCCAGCAGCCCAGGACAGGGTGCAACCTACGAGCAGTACTTC
-	TRBV6-2/TRBV6-3	-	TRBJ1-1	12	CASLTENTEAFF	TGTGCCAGCTTGACCGAGAACACTGAAGCTTTCTTT
TRBD2	TRBV20-1	-	TRBJ2-7	13	CSATGTSRYEQYF	TGCAGTGCAACCGGGACTAGCCGCTACGAGCAGTACTTC
-	TRBV5-1	-	TRBJ1-2	13	CASSEGSSYGYTF	TGCGCCAGCAGCGAGGGGTCGAGCTATGGCTACACCTTC
-	TRBV6-6	-	TRBJ2-7	13	CASTGTTSYEQYF	TGTGCCAGCACCGGGACCACCTCCTACGAGCAGTACTTC
-	TRBV7-6	-	TRBJ1-5	13	CASSFGPTKPQHF	TGTGCCAGCAGCTTTGGGCCGACCAAGCCCCAGCATTTT
-	TRBV7-9	-	TRBJ2-3	13	CASGVTSTDTQYF	TGTGCCAGCGGGGTCACTAGCACAGATACGCAGTATTTT
TRBD2	TRBV20-1	once	TRBJ2-7	15	CSAEVPLAGSAEQYF	TGCAGTGCTGAGGTCCCCCTAGCGGGAAGCGCCGAGCAGTACTTC
-	TRBV7-2	once	TRBJ2-7	15	CASSWGLGPQYEQYF	TGTGCCAGCAGCTGGGGTTTAGGGCCCCAATACGAGCAGTACTTC
-	TRBV15	-	TRBJ2-3	13	CATSRETQGTQYF	TGTGCCACCAGCAGAGAGACTCAGGGTACGCAGTATTTT
-	TRBV28	-	TRBJ1-1	13	CASSLGGVSEAFF	TGTGCCAGCAGTTTGGGCGGAGTGTCTGAAGCTTTCTTT
-	TRBV29-1	-	TRBJ2-7	13	CSVTSTAGDEQYF	TGCAGCGTGACCTCCACTGCAGGGGACGAGCAGTACTTC
TRBD1	TRBV2	-	TRBJ1-1	14	CASRGQGGNTEAFF	TGTGCCAGCAGGGGACAGGGCGGGAACACTGAAGCTTTCTTT
-	TRBV7-9	-	TRBJ2-7	13	CASSSDTTYEQYF	TGTGCCAGCAGCTCGGACACCACCTACGAGCAGTACTTC
TRBD1	TRBV20-1	-	TRBJ1-2	15	CSAKDPRTGGYGYTF	TGCAGTGCTAAGGACCCCCGGACAGGGGGTTATGGCTACACCTTC
TRBD1	TRBV6-2/TRBV6-3	-	TRBJ2-1	13	CASIRTGRNEQFF	TGTGCCAGCATCAGGACAGGGAGGAATGAGCAGTTCTTC